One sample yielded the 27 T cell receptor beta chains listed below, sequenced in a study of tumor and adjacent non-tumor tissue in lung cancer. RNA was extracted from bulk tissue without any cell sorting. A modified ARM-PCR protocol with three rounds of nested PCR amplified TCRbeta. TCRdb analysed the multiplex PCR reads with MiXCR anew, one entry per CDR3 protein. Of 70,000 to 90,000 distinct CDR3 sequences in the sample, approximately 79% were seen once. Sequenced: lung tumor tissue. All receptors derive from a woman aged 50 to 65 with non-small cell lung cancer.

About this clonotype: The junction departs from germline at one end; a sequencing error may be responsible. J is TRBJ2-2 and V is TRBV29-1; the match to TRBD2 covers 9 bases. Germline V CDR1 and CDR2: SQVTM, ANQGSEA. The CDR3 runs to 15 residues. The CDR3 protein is CSVILLAGGVRELFF. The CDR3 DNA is TGTAGCGTTATTCTCCTGGCGGGAGGGGTCAGGGAGCTGTTTTTT.

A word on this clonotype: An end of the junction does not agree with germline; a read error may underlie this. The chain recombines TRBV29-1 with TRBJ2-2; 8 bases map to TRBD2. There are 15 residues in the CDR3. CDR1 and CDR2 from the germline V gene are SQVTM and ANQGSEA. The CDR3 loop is CNPACGRSNTGELFF. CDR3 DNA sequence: TGCAACCCCGCATGCGGGAGGTCGAACACCGGGGAGCTTTTTTTT.

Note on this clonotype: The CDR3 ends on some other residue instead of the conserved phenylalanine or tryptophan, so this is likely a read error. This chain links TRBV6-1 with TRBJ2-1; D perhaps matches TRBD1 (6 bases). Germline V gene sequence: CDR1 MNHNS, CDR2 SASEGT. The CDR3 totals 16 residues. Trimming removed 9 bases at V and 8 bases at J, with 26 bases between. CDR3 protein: CASKRLTGSFVDEQFL. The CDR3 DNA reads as TGTGCCAGTAAGAGGCTAACAGGGTCCTTTGTGGATGAGCAGTTCCTC.

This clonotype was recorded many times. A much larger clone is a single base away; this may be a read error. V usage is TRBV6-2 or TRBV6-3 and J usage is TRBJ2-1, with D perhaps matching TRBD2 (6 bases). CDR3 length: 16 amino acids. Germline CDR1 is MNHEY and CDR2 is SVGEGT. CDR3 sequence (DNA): TGTGCCAGCAGCCGTGCGGGGCCGAGCTCCTACAGTGAGCAGTTCTTC. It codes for CASSRAGPSSYSEQFF.

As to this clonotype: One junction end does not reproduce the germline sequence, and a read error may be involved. The CDR3 nucleotides are TGCAATGCTAGAGATTCGGGGAGTAGCACAGATACGCAGTATTTT. Translation: CNARDSGSSTDTQYF. This sequence joins TRBV20-1 and TRBJ2-3; TRBD2 might be the D (5 bases). The CDR3 spans 15 residues. The germline gives CDR1 DFQATT, CDR2 SNEGSKA (reference sequence).

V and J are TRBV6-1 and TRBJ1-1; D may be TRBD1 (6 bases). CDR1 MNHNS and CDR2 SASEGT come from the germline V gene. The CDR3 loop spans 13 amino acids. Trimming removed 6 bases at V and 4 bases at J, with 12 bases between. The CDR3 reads CASRHRDCTEAFF. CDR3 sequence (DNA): TGTGCCAGCAGGCACAGGGATTGCACTGAAGCTTTCTTT.

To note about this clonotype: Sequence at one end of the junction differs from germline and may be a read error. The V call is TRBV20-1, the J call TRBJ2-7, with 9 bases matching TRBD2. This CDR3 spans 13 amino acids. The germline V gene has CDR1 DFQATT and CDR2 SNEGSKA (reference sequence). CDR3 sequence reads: CSAIAGEAYDQYF. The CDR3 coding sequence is TGCAGTGCTATAGCGGGAGAGGCCTACGATCAGTACTTC.

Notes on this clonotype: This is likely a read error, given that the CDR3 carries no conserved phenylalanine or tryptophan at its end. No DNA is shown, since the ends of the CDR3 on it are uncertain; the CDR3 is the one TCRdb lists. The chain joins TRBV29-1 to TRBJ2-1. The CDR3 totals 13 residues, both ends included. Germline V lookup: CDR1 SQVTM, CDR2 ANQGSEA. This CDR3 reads CSVEDTLNNELFL.

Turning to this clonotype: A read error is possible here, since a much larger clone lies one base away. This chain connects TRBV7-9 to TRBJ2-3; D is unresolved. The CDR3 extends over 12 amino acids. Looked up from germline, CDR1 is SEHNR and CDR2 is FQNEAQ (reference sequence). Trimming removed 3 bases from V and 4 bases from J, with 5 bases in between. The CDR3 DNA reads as TGTGCCAGCAGCTTTGTCGCAGATACGCAGTATTTT. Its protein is CASSFVADTQYF. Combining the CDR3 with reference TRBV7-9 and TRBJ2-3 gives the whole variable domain DTGVSQNPRHKITKRGQNVTFRCDPISEHNRLYWYRQTLGQGPEFLTYFQNEAQLEKSRLLSDRFSAERPKGSFSTLEIQRTEQGDSAMYLCASSFVADTQYFGPGTRLTVL.

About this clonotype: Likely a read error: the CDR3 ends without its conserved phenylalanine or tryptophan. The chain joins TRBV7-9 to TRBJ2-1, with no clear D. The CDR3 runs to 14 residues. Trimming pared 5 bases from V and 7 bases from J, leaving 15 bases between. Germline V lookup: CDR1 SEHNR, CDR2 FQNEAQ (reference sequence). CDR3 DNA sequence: TGTGCCAGCAGCAATCCGCAGTTGGGGAATGAGCAGTTCATC. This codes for CASSNPQLGNEQFI.

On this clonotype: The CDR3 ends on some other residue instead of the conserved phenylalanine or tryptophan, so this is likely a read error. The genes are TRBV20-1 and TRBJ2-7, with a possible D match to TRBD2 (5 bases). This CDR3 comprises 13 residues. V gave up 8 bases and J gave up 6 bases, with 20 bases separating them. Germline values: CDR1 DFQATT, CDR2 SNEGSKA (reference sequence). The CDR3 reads CSITRSGLGEQYL. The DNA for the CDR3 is TGCAGTATTACTAGGTCTGGTCTAGGCGAGCAGTACTTA.

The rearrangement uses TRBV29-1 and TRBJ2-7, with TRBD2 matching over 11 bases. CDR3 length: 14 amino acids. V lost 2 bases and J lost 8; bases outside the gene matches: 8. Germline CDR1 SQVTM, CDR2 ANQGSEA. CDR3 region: CSVELAGGIYKQYF. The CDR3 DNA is TGCAGCGTTGAACTAGCGGGGGGCATATACAAGCAGTACTTC.

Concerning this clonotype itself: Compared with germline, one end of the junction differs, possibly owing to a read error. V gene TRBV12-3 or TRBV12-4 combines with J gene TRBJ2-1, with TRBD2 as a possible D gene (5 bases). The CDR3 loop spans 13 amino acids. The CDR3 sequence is CAISFQGSNEQFF. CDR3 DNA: TGTGCCATCAGTTTTCAAGGGAGCAATGAGCAGTTCTTC.

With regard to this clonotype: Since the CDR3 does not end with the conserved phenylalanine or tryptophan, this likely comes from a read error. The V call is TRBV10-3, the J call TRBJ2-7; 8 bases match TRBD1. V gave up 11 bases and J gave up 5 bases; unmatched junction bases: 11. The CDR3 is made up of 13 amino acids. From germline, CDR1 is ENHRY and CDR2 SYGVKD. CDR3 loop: CALRDGQGDEQYL. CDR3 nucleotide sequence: TGTGCCCTTAGAGATGGACAGGGCGACGAGCAGTACTTG.

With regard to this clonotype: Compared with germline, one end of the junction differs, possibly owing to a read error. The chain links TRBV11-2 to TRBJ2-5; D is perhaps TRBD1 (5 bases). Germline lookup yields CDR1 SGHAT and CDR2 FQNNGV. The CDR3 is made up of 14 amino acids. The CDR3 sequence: CTSSPRTRQETQYF. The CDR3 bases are TGTACCAGCAGCCCCCGGACAAGACAAGAGACCCAATATTTC. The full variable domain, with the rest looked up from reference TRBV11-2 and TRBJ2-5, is EAGVAQSPRYKIIEKRQSVAFWCNPISGHATLYWYQQILGQGPKLLIQFQNNGVVDDSQLPKDRFSAERLKGVDSTLKIQPAKLEDSAVYLCTSSPRTRQETQYFGPGTRLLVL.

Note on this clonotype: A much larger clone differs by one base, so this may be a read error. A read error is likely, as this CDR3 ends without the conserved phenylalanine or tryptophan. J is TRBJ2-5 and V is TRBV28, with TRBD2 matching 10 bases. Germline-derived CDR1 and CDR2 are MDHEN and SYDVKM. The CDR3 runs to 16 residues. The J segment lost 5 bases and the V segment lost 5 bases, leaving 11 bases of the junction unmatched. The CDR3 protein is CASSPLAGVVRETQYL. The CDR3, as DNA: TGTGCCAGCAGTCCGCTAGCGGGAGTGGTTCGGGAGACCCAGTACTTA.

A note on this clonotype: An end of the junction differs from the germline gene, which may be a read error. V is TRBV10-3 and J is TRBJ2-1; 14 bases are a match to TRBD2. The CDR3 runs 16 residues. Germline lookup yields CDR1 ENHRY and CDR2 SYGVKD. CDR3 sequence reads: CDISEFGLAGGSEQFF. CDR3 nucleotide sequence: TGTGACATCAGTGAGTTCGGACTAGCGGGAGGAAGTGAGCAGTTCTTT.

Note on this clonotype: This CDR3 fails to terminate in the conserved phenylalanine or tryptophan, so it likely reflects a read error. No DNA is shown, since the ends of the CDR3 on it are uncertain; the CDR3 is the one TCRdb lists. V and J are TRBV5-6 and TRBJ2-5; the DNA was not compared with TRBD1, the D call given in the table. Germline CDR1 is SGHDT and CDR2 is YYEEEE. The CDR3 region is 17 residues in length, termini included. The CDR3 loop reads CASSLSPTGDIQETHYY.

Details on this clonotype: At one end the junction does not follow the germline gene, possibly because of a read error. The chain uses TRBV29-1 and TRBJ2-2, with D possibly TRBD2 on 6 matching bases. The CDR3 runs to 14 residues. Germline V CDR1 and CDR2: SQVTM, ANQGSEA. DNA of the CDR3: TGCAGAGTTGGTGGAGGGATGGACACCCGGGAGCTGTTTTTT. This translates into CRVGGGMDTRELFF.

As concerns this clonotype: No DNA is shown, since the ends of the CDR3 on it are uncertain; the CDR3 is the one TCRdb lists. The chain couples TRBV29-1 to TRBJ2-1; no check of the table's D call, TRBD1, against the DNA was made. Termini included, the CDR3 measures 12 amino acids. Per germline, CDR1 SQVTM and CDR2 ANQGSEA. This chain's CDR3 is CSVGGGTNEQLF.

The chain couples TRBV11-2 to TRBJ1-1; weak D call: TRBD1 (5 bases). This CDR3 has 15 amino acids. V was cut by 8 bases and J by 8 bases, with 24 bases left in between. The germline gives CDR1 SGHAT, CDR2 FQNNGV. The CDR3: CASSRDPYMNREAFF. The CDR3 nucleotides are TGTGCCAGCTCACGGGACCCGTACATGAACAGAGAAGCTTTCTTT. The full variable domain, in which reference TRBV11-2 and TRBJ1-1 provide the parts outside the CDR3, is EAGVAQSPRYKIIEKRQSVAFWCNPISGHATLYWYQQILGQGPKLLIQFQNNGVVDDSQLPKDRFSAERLKGVDSTLKIQPAKLEDSAVYLCASSRDPYMNREAFFGQGTRLTVV.

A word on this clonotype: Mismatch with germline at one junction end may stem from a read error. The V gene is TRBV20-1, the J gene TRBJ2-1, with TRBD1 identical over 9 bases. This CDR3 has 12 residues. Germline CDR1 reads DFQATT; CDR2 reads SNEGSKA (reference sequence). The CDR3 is CSASDRGNGQLF. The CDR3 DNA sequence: TGCAGTGCATCGGACAGGGGCAATGGGCAGCTCTTC.

In nucleotides, the CDR3 is TGTGCCGGCTCTACCTCAGGGGAGCCGGAGACCCAGTACTTC. Its protein product is CAGSTSGEPETQYF. The gene calls are TRBV28 and TRBJ2-5; tentatively, D is TRBD1 (6 bases). Deletions cut 11 bases from V and 5 bases from J, with 21 bases between. Germline-derived CDR1 and CDR2 are MDHEN and SYDVKM. The CDR3 loop spans 14 amino acids. The full variable domain, in which reference TRBV28 and TRBJ2-5 provide the parts outside the CDR3, is DVKVTQSSRYLVKRTGEKVFLECVQDMDHENMFWYRQDPGLGLRLIYFSYDVKMKEKGDIPEGYSVSREKKERFSLILESASTNQTSMYLCAGSTSGEPETQYFGPGTRLLVL.

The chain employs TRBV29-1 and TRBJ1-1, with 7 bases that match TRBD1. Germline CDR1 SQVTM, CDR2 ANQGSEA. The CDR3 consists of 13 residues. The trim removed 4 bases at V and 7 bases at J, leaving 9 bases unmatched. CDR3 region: CSVGEGTASEAFF. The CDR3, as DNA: TGCAGCGTTGGCGAAGGGACAGCTAGTGAAGCTTTCTTT.

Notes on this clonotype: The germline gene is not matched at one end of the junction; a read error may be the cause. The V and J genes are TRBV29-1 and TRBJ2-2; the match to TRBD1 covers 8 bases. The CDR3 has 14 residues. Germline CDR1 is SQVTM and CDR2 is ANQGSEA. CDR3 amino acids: CSGRDRTNTGEPFF. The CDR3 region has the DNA TGCAGTGGACGGGACAGGACTAACACTGGGGAGCCGTTTTTT.

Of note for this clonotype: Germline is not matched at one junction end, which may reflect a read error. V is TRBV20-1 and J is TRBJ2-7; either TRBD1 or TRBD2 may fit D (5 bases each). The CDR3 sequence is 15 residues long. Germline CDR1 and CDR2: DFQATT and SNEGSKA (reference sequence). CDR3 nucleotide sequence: TGCCGTGCTAGAGGTCTCTGGGACGCCTCCCCCGAGCATTACTTC. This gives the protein CRARGLWDASPEHYF.

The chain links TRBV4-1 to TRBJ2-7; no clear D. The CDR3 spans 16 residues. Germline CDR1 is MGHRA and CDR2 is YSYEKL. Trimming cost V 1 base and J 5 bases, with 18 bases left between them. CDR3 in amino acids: CASSQVVGSSLHEQYF. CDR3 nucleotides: TGCGCCAGCAGCCAAGTAGTCGGGTCAAGCCTCCACGAGCAGTACTTC.